The 31 T cell receptor beta chains listed next were all sequenced from one sample in a study of regulatory T cells in long-lasting Graves disease. Construction of TCR beta libraries relied on iRepertoire HTBI primers and on Arm-PCR targeting CDR3 regions. Using its own MiXCR run on the multiplex PCR reads, TCRdb lists one record per CDR3 protein. The data contain about 560,000 distinct CDR3 sequences, about 15% of them seen just once; the ten biggest clones take up more than 10%. Time point: newly diagnosed GD, antithyroid drugs for less than 3 months. PBMC RNA served as the TCR library source. The sample was also reused in another study, on T cells in Graves' hyperthyroidism and ophthalmopathy.

This specimen was peripheral blood mononuclear cells (PBMCs), taken at new diagnosis, from a patient treated with antithyroid drugs. All receptors derive from a man younger than 30 with Graves disease.

This clonotype showed up many times. This chain uses TRBV30 with TRBJ1-5, with D hard to call. There are 13 residues in the CDR3. In germline, CDR1 is GTSNPN, CDR2 SVGIG (reference sequence). Trimming pared 4 bases from V and 4 bases from J, leaving 11 bases between. The CDR3 DNA follows: TGTGCCTGGACAGGCTCTATGAATCAGCCCCAGCATTTT. This sequence encodes CAWTGSMNQPQHF.

This clonotype was recorded at least ten times. The chain employs TRBV5-1 and TRBJ1-2, with D hard to call. The CDR3 has 13 amino acids. Per germline, CDR1 SGHRS and CDR2 YFSETQ. Trimming removed 2 bases from V and 6 bases from J, with 11 bases in between. The CDR3 loop is CASSFTEFNGYTF. CDR3 sequence (DNA): TGCGCCAGCAGCTTCACAGAATTTAATGGCTACACCTTC.

To note about this clonotype: This may stem from a read error, because a much larger clone lies one nucleotide away. The genes are TRBV7-9 and TRBJ2-1; TRBD1 is a possible D gene (6 bases). The J call may be wrong; the DNA end is better matched by TRBJ2-5. The V gene's germline CDR1 is SEHNR and CDR2 FQNEAQ (reference sequence). CDR3 length equals 13 residues. The CDR3 nucleotides are TGTGCCGGCAGCTTAGACAGGTCGGAGACCCAGTACTTC. It specifies CAGSLDRSETQYF.

This clonotype was counted ten times or more. V gene TRBV3-1 combines with J gene TRBJ2-1; TRBD2 aligns across 9 bases. The V gene's germline CDR1 is LGHDT and CDR2 YNNKEL (reference sequence). The CDR3 runs 15 residues. J gave up 0 bases and V 6 bases, and 3 bases lay outside the gene matches. For the CDR3, the DNA is TGTGCCAGCAGTAGCGGGAGAAGCTCCTACAATGAGCAGTTCTTC. As protein: CASSSGRSSYNEQFF.

This clonotype occurred a few times. The V and J genes are TRBV6-1 and TRBJ2-7; D remains ambiguous. CDR1 is MNHNS and CDR2 is SASEGT in the germline V gene. V dropped 5 bases and J dropped 0 bases, with 11 bases sitting between them. The CDR3 has 14 residues. The CDR3 nucleotides read TGTGCCAGCAGTATACAGTGGAGCTCCTACGAGCAGTACTTC. Its protein is CASSIQWSSYEQYF.

This chain joins TRBV3-1 and TRBJ2-1; TRBD1 agrees at 8 bases. This CDR3 spans 15 amino acids. Trimming took 0 bases from V and 8 from J; bases not matched to a gene: 6. Per the germline V gene, CDR1 is LGHDT and CDR2 is YNNKEL (reference sequence). The CDR3 DNA follows: TGTGCCAGCAGCCAAGAACAGGGGGTCTTGGATGAGCAGTTCTTC. This codes for CASSQEQGVLDEQFF.

This clonotype occurred a few times. The chain carries TRBV7-9 and TRBJ1-4; perhaps TRBD1 as D (6 bases). V lost 3 bases and J lost 8, with 19 bases in between. CDR3 length equals 16 residues. The germline gives CDR1 SEHNR, CDR2 FQNEAQ (reference sequence). CDR3 nucleotide sequence: TGTGCCAGCAGCTTGGCCCTGGGGGGGCGCTTCGAAAAACTGTTTTTT. This codes for CASSLALGGRFEKLFF.

This clonotype was seen ten or more times. The rearrangement uses TRBV27 and TRBJ1-2; D not resolved. The CDR3 is 12 amino acids. Germline V gene sequence: CDR1 MNHEY, CDR2 SMNVEV (reference sequence). Deletions cut 2 bases from V and 8 bases from J, with 9 bases between. The CDR3 loop is CASSLKGKGYTF. In DNA form, the CDR3 reads TGTGCCAGCAGTTTAAAAGGGAAGGGCTACACCTTC.

The J gene is TRBJ2-5, the V gene TRBV28, with D possibly being TRBD1 (6 bases). TRBJ2-1 explains the end of the DNA better; the J call may be wrong. There are 16 residues in the CDR3. Germline values: CDR1 MDHEN, CDR2 SYDVKM. In DNA, the CDR3 is TGTGCCAGCAGTTTGTGGGGGCCCAGATCCGACAATGAGCAGTTCTTC. Protein: CASSLWGPRSDNEQFF.

This clonotype was seen ten or more times. V gene TRBV2 combines with J gene TRBJ2-1; the D gene is possibly TRBD1 (6 bases). Germline values: CDR1 SNHLY, CDR2 FYNNEI. The CDR3 spans 13 residues. Trimming shortened V by 6 bases and J by 2 bases, and 8 bases separated the two germline ends. In DNA form, the CDR3 reads TGTGCCAGCAGGGGGACAACCTACAATGAGCAGTTCTTC. This codes for CASRGTTYNEQFF.

The V and J genes are TRBV5-1 and TRBJ2-2, with 8 bases lining up with TRBD2. CDR3 size: 18 residues. Trimming removed 0 bases from V and 5 bases from J; junction bases left unmatched: 12. The V gene's germline CDR1 is SGHRS and CDR2 YFSETQ. The CDR3 is CASSLGFGAGGGTGELFF. The CDR3 DNA is TGCGCCAGCAGCTTGGGTTTTGGCGCGGGAGGCGGAACCGGGGAGCTGTTTTTT. Full variable domain (missing parts from reference TRBV5-1 and TRBJ2-2): KAGVTQTPRYLIKTRGQQVTLSCSPISGHRSVSWYQQTPGQGLQFLFEYFSETQRNKGNFPGRFSGRQFSNSRSEMNVSTLELGDSALYLCASSLGFGAGGGTGELFFGEGSRLTVL.

This clonotype was detected ten times or more. The gene calls are TRBV2 and TRBJ1-2, with D possibly being TRBD1 (5 bases). This CDR3 is built from 15 residues. Germline-derived CDR1 and CDR2 are SNHLY and FYNNEI. The V gene lost 8 bases and the J gene lost 3 bases, with 19 bases spanning the gap. The CDR3 coding sequence is TGTGCCAGCGAGTATAGGACATCCTGGGACTATGGCTACACCTTC. It is translated as CASEYRTSWDYGYTF.

The table lists this clonotype with a few counts. The rearrangement joins TRBV25-1 to TRBJ1-6; D is ambiguous. The CDR3 runs 16 residues. CDR1 is MGHDK and CDR2 is SYGVNS in the germline V gene. Trimming pared 3 bases from V and 0 bases from J, leaving 9 bases between. In DNA form, the CDR3 reads TGTGCCAGCAGTGAGACGAGGAGCTCCTATAATTCACCCCTCCACTTT. Protein: CASSETRSSYNSPLHF.

V usage is TRBV3-1 and J usage is TRBJ2-2; 7 bases line up with TRBD2. The CDR3 has 15 amino acids. The germline gives CDR1 LGHDT, CDR2 YNNKEL (reference sequence). J gave up 3 bases and V 6 bases, and 7 bases lay outside the gene matches. In DNA form, the CDR3 reads TGTGCCAGCAGAAATCTAGCGGTAGACACCGGGGAGCTGTTTTTT. This translates into CASRNLAVDTGELFF.

This clonotype was seen a handful of times. V and J are TRBV18 and TRBJ2-2, with D possibly TRBD1 on 6 matching bases. This CDR3 has 13 amino acids. The V and J ends lost 4 bases and 7 bases respectively, with 10 bases between them. Germline values: CDR1 KGHSH, CDR2 LQKENI. CDR3 DNA: TGTGCCAGCTCACAGCAGGGGAACGGGGAGCTGTTTTTT. Amino acid sequence: CASSQQGNGELFF.

The rearrangement links TRBV10-2 to TRBJ2-7; D may be TRBD1 or TRBD2 (6 bases each). Germline V gene sequence: CDR1 WSHSY, CDR2 SAAADI. Deletions cut 6 bases from V and 4 bases from J, with 22 bases between. The CDR3 runs to 16 residues. The CDR3 DNA reads as TGCGCCAGCAGCCGTTTTGGGGGGCCACCCGGGTACGAGCAGTACTTC. Amino acid sequence: CASSRFGGPPGYEQYF.

The rearrangement uses TRBV4-2 and TRBJ2-7, with D possibly matching TRBD1 (7 bases). CDR3 length: 18 residues. Deletions cut 1 base from V and 3 bases from J, with 22 bases between. CDR1 and CDR2 (germline): LGHNA, YNFKEQ. This chain's CDR3 is CASSQGGGRQGRDYEQYF. CDR3 bases: TGTGCCAGCAGCCAAGGGGGAGGCCGACAGGGAAGAGACTACGAGCAGTACTTC.

This clonotype was picked up many times. This chain joins TRBV11-2 and TRBJ2-3, with TRBD2 matching 9 bases. The CDR3 loop spans 19 amino acids. CDR1 and CDR2 (germline): SGHAT, FQNNGV. J gave up 1 base and V 6 bases, and 17 bases lay outside the gene matches. The CDR3 protein is CASRKRRVSGSHGTDTQYF. The CDR3 DNA is TGTGCCAGCAGGAAAAGGAGGGTTAGCGGGAGCCACGGCACAGATACGCAGTATTTT.

Notes on this clonotype: A read error may explain this, as a much larger clone is one base away. The chain joins TRBV6-1 to TRBJ1-1; 8 bases agree with TRBD1. Germline V gene lookup returns CDR1 MNHNS and CDR2 SASEGT. CDR3 length: 13 amino acids. Germline trimming cut 11 bases from V and 2 bases from J; bases unmatched to any gene: 7. Here the CDR3 reads CAFETGANTEAFF. In DNA, the CDR3 is TGTGCCTTCGAGACAGGGGCCAACACTGAAGCTTTCTTT.

This clonotype appeared a few times. The gene calls are TRBV6-2 or TRBV6-3 and TRBJ2-2; D perhaps matches TRBD2 (6 bases). V was clipped by 5 bases and J by 4 bases, with 11 bases between them. CDR3 length: 14 amino acids. The V gene's germline CDR1 is MNHEY and CDR2 SVGEGT. The CDR3 here is CASSRDWLTGELFF. In DNA, the CDR3 is TGTGCCAGCAGTCGGGACTGGCTCACCGGGGAGCTGTTTTTT.

This chain uses TRBV6-1 with TRBJ1-2, with D possibly matching TRBD1 (5 bases). From germline, CDR1 is MNHNS and CDR2 SASEGT. V was pared by 7 bases and J by 3 bases, with 9 bases between. This CDR3 spans 12 amino acids. For the CDR3, the DNA is TGTGCCAGCACCGAGACAGACTATGGCTACACCTTC. Translating it yields CASTETDYGYTF.

There are many counts of this clonotype. V and J are TRBV20-1 and TRBJ2-7; no reliable D call. Germline V gives CDR1 DFQATT, CDR2 SNEGSKA (reference sequence). Trimming removed 5 bases at V and 5 bases at J, with 7 bases between. The CDR3 contains 10 residues. Written as DNA, the CDR3 is TGCAGTGCTCCCCACGACGAGCAGTACTTC. Its protein product is CSAPHDEQYF.

This clonotype was detected many times. This chain links TRBV5-1 with TRBJ1-2; D gene ambiguous. V was cut by 4 bases and J by 3 bases, with 13 bases left in between. CDR3 length: 14 residues. Germline CDR1 reads SGHRS; CDR2 reads YFSETQ. The CDR3 DNA reads as TGCGCCAGCAGCACCAGCACAATGGACTATGGCTACACCTTC. Translation gives CASSTSTMDYGYTF.

This clonotype was counted ten times or more. The V call is TRBV2, the J call TRBJ1-1, with D possibly matching TRBD1 (6 bases). V gave up 7 bases and J gave up 7 bases, with 13 bases separating them. Germline V gene data show CDR1 as SNHLY and CDR2 as FYNNEI. The CDR3 spans 12 residues. Here the CDR3 DNA reads TGTGCCAGCAACCAGGGGACGGGTGAAGCTTTCTTT. Its protein product is CASNQGTGEAFF.

This clonotype was recorded at least ten times. This chain's CDR3 is CASSITGNYGYTF. As DNA, the CDR3 is TGTGCCAGCAGCATCACAGGGAACTATGGCTACACCTTC. This rearrangement joins TRBV2 to TRBJ1-2, with D possibly matching TRBD1 (6 bases). This CDR3 has 13 residues. CDR1 and CDR2 (germline): SNHLY, FYNNEI. Deletions cut 6 bases from V and 2 bases from J, with 10 bases between.

This clonotype was picked up many times. In DNA form, the CDR3 reads TGCAGTGCTAGCATCGGGGGCAATGAGCAGTTCTTC. Translating it yields CSASIGGNEQFF. The J gene is TRBJ2-1, the V gene TRBV20-1; possibly TRBD2 for D (6 bases). This CDR3 is 12 amino acids long. Between the trimmed V and J ends, which lost 3 bases and 6 bases, there was a span of 9 bases. CDR1 and CDR2 (germline): DFQATT, SNEGSKA (reference sequence).

The J gene is TRBJ2-3, the V gene TRBV20-1; the match to TRBD2 covers 11 bases. CDR1 DFQATT and CDR2 SNEGSKA come from the germline V gene (reference sequence). The CDR3 contains 16 residues. V lost 0 bases and J lost 3; bases outside the gene matches: 5. The CDR3 region has the DNA TGCAGTGCTAGAGACACTAGCGGGAGTCTGACAGATACGCAGTATTTT. It translates to CSARDTSGSLTDTQYF.

This clonotype occurred many times. The rearrangement links TRBV28 to TRBJ2-7; D uncertain. This CDR3 contains 13 residues. V was shortened by 6 bases and J by 4 bases, with 13 bases between the two germline ends. The germline V gene has CDR1 MDHEN and CDR2 SYDVKM. DNA for the CDR3: TGTGCCAGCAGATACCCACTGGGGTACGAGCAGTACTTC. Its protein is CASRYPLGYEQYF.

This clonotype was seen a handful of times. The gene calls are TRBV20-1 and TRBJ2-2; tentative D call: TRBD2 (7 bases). V shed 5 bases and J shed 0 bases, with 16 bases lying between them. The CDR3 is 16 residues long. The germline CDR1 and CDR2 sequences are DFQATT and SNEGSKA (reference sequence). The CDR3 spells CSAGGPAGTNTGELFF. CDR3 in DNA: TGCAGTGCTGGGGGGCCAGCGGGAACGAACACCGGGGAGCTGTTTTTT.

V gene TRBV20-1 combines with J gene TRBJ2-3, with D perhaps matching TRBD1 (5 bases). Trimming shortened V by 0 bases and J by 5 bases, and 18 bases separated the two germline ends. Germline CDR1 is DFQATT and CDR2 is SNEGSKA (reference sequence). The CDR3 runs 16 residues. CDR3 loop: CSARDRFREKRDTQYF. The CDR3 coding sequence is TGCAGTGCTAGAGATCGGTTCAGGGAAAAGAGAGATACGCAGTATTTT.

This clonotype was seen ten or more times. The chain has TRBV28 and TRBJ2-1; 14 nucleotides match TRBD2. Germline assignment: CDR1 MDHEN and CDR2 SYDVKM. The CDR3 runs 14 residues. V lost 8 bases, J lost 7 bases, and 4 bases stayed unmatched. CDR3 loop: CASEGTSGRNEQFF. The CDR3 region has the DNA TGTGCCAGCGAGGGGACTAGCGGGAGAAATGAGCAGTTCTTC. Full variable domain (missing parts from reference TRBV28 and TRBJ2-1): DVKVTQSSRYLVKRTGEKVFLECVQDMDHENMFWYRQDPGLGLRLIYFSYDVKMKEKGDIPEGYSVSREKKERFSLILESASTNQTSMYLCASEGTSGRNEQFFGPGTRLTVL.